These 28 T cell receptor beta chains originate from one sample sequenced in a study of blood T cell repertoires in COVID-19 (dated by TCRdb to the early 2020s). Library preparation used the immunoSEQ multiplex PCR assay. TCRdb stores this immuneACCESS table with in-frame sequences only. Part of the clones is absent; in the studies checked, under half of the shortfall reflects unresolved V genes, and no reason is known for the rest. The sample table records approximately 250,000 clones; approximately 80% of these occur just once. The ten largest account for 6% to 7% of the sample. The material sequenced was peripheral blood. The receptors shown here come from a woman aged 60-70 years with active or convalescent COVID-19.

The count of this clone is one. V usage is TRBV6-5 and J usage is TRBJ1-1; 8 bases map to TRBD1. Trimming cost V 5 bases and J 5 bases; bases outside gene matches: 7. The CDR3 contains 14 residues. Germline lookup yields CDR1 MNHEY and CDR2 SVGAGI. The CDR3 region has the DNA TGTGCCAGCAGTCCCCGGACAGGGAGGACTGAAGCTTTCTTT. Translating gives CASSPRTGRTEAFF.

V gene TRBV14 combines with J gene TRBJ2-7; D possibly corresponds to TRBD2 (5 bases). V gave up 4 bases and J gave up 3 bases, with 13 bases separating them. In germline, CDR1 is SGHDN, CDR2 FVKESK. The CDR3 consists of 14 residues. CDR3 amino acids: CASSPKGRNYEQYV. The CDR3 nucleotides are TGTGCCAGCAGCCCGAAAGGGAGAAACTACGAGCAGTACGTC.

A few counts support this clone. The chain links TRBV29-1 to TRBJ2-5; no clear D gene. The germline V and J ends were trimmed by 0 bases and 4 bases, with 3 bases remaining between them. Germline V lookup: CDR1 SQVTM, CDR2 ANQGSEA. The CDR3 spans 11 residues. CDR3 coding DNA: TGCAGCGTTGAAGATCGAGAGACCCAGTACTTC. It yields the protein CSVEDRETQYF.

The chain is built from TRBV18 and TRBJ2-7; TRBD2 agrees at 8 bases. Germline assignment: CDR1 KGHSH and CDR2 LQKENI. J was trimmed by 6 bases and V by 3 bases; bases with no gene match: 10. There are 15 residues in the CDR3. Here the CDR3 DNA reads TGTGCCAGCTCACCGGGCGCGGGGGGTACGGTCGAGCAGTACGTC. It translates to CASSPGAGGTVEQYV.

This chain uses TRBV12-3 or TRBV12-4 with TRBJ2-7; a possible D gene is TRBD1 (5 bases). The length of the CDR3 is 12 residues. The ends were cut back, 7 bases at V and 5 bases at J, with 12 bases in the middle. The CDR3 spells CASKDQGDEQYF. The CDR3 DNA reads TGTGCCAGCAAAGACCAGGGTGACGAGCAGTACTTC.

This chain uses TRBV29-1 with TRBJ1-2; 12 bases agree with TRBD1. After removal of 6 bases from V and 3 bases from J, the junction contained 2 bases not matched to a gene. The CDR3 contains 13 residues. Germline loops: CDR1 SQVTM, CDR2 ANQGSEA. Here the CDR3 DNA reads TGCAGCGTGGGACAGGGGGCGGACTATGGCTACACCTTC. Translated: CSVGQGADYGYTF.

This clone has just one count. The chain uses TRBV5-1 and TRBJ2-4; 8 bases agree with TRBD1. The CDR3 loop spans 14 amino acids. The germline gives CDR1 SGHRS, CDR2 YFSETQ. After removal of 4 bases from V and 8 bases from J, the junction contained 8 bases not matched to a gene. In DNA, the CDR3 is TGCGCCAGCAGCGTGGGACAGGCGGAGGACATTCAGTACTTC. As protein: CASSVGQAEDIQYF. Filled out from reference TRBV5-1 and TRBJ2-4, the complete variable domain reads KAGVTQTPRYLIKTRGQQVTLSCSPISGHRSVSWYQQTPGQGLQFLFEYFSETQRNKGNFPGRFSGRQFSNSRSEMNVSTLELGDSALYLCASSVGQAEDIQYFGAGTRLSVL.

In its sample, this clone was seen once. V usage is TRBV11-1 and J usage is TRBJ1-2, with D maybe TRBD1 (6 bases). This CDR3 is built from 14 residues. CDR1 SGHAT and CDR2 FQDESV come from the germline V gene (reference sequence). V dropped 4 bases and J dropped 8 bases, with 17 bases sitting between them. The CDR3 DNA is TGTGCCAGCAGCTCGATACAGGGTTTTGGAGGCTACACCTTC. This codes for CASSSIQGFGGYTF.

This clone was seen only a few times. The DNA of the CDR3 is TGTGCCAGCAGCCCCCCCGGGGAAGGGGGAAACACCATATATTTT. Its translation is CASSPPGEGGNTIYF. The chain uses TRBV11-2 and TRBJ1-3; D is uncertain. Trimming took 5 bases from V and 4 from J, leaving 15 bases between them. The CDR3 is made up of 15 amino acids. Germline V gene sequence: CDR1 SGHAT, CDR2 FQNNGV.

This chain joins TRBV25-1 and TRBJ2-3; D might be TRBD2 (5 bases). There are 15 residues in the CDR3. Trimming took off 3 bases at V and 3 bases at J, with 13 bases between the two ends. Germline V gene data show CDR1 as MGHDK and CDR2 as SYGVNS. The CDR3 bases are TGTGCCAGCAGTGATTGGGTAGCGCGGACAGATACGCAGTATTTT. Translated, it gives CASSDWVARTDTQYF.

The CDR3 bases are TGTGCCACCAGCAGCCCCGGTGGAGGGAGAACCCAGTACTTC. The encoded protein is CATSSPGGGRTQYF. V gene TRBV15 combines with J gene TRBJ2-5, with D possibly TRBD2 on 6 matching bases. The germline V and J ends were trimmed by 3 bases and 8 bases, with 16 bases remaining between them. The CDR3 is made up of 14 amino acids. Germline CDR1 LNHNV, CDR2 YYDKDF (reference sequence).

This chain links TRBV7-9 with TRBJ1-2; tentatively, D is TRBD1 (6 bases). Germline V gene sequence: CDR1 SEHNR, CDR2 FQNEAQ (reference sequence). V lost 5 bases to trimming and J lost 3 bases, with 16 bases between them. The CDR3 covers 15 residues. The CDR3: CASSPPGGRDYGYTF. The CDR3 DNA sequence: TGTGCCAGCAGCCCCCCCGGGGGGCGAGACTATGGCTACACCTTC.

The chain uses TRBV28 and TRBJ2-1, with no clear D. Germline CDR1 reads MDHEN; CDR2 reads SYDVKM. Trimming removed 3 bases at V and 4 bases at J, with 4 bases between. This CDR3 contains 12 residues. CDR3 sequence reads: CASSFGYNEQFF. CDR3 DNA: TGTGCCAGCAGTTTCGGGTACAATGAGCAGTTCTTC.

As concerns this clone: The sample has other DNA sequences that encode this CDR3 too. The V and J genes are TRBV5-1 and TRBJ1-2, with TRBD1 matching over 8 bases. Germline loops: CDR1 SGHRS, CDR2 YFSETQ. Unmatched junction bases numbered 2, after V lost 1 base and J lost 3 bases. The CDR3 is made up of 14 amino acids. This CDR3 is CASSLQGADYGYTF. Written as DNA, the CDR3 is TGCGCCAGCAGCTTGCAGGGGGCGGACTATGGCTACACCTTC.

The count of this clone is one. The chain recombines TRBV5-1 with TRBJ2-7; D uncertain. The germline V gene encodes CDR1 SGHRS and CDR2 YFSETQ. The CDR3 covers 14 residues. The V and J ends lost 4 bases and 5 bases respectively, with 16 bases between them. For the CDR3, the DNA is TGCGCCAGCAGCATCGAGGTTGAGGTAAACGAGCAGTACTTC. This gives the protein CASSIEVEVNEQYF.

In its sample, this clone was seen once. The chain couples TRBV19 to TRBJ1-1; TRBD1 might be the D (6 bases). Between the trimmed V and J ends, which lost 8 bases and 1 base, there was a span of 26 bases. The CDR3 is 18 residues long. From germline, CDR1 is LNHDA and CDR2 SQIVND (reference sequence). The CDR3 DNA reads as TGTGCCAGTCCCCCGGAGGGGGGGCTTATATTTGGGAACACTGAAGCTTTCTTT. Protein: CASPPEGGLIFGNTEAFF.

This sequence joins TRBV3-1 (or the pseudogene TRBV3-2) and TRBJ2-7; 10 bases agree with TRBD2. CDR1 is LGHDT and CDR2 is YNNKEL in the germline V gene (reference sequence). The CDR3 sequence is 14 residues long. V lost 2 bases to trimming and J lost 6 bases; unmatched junction nucleotides: 4. Here the CDR3 DNA reads TGTGCCAGCAGCCAAAGCGGGAGGGGTCCCGAGCAGTACTTC. Protein: CASSQSGRGPEQYF.

The chain couples TRBV19 to TRBJ2-3; TRBD1 might be the D (5 bases). Germline CDR1 is LNHDA and CDR2 is SQIVND (reference sequence). This CDR3 region has 17 residues. V lost 0 bases and J lost 2, with 15 bases in between. The CDR3 is CASSIDSMGQNTDTQYF. In DNA form, the CDR3 reads TGTGCCAGTAGTATAGACAGTATGGGGCAGAACACAGATACGCAGTATTTT.

The chain employs TRBV3-1 (or the pseudogene TRBV3-2) and TRBJ2-5; TRBD1 matches at 9 bases. The CDR3 length is 17 residues. The germline gives CDR1 LGHDT, CDR2 YNNKEL (reference sequence). The junction had 10 bases not matched to a gene; V was cut back by 1 base and J by 4 bases. In nucleotides, the CDR3 is TGTGCCAGCAGCCAAGGGCTGACAGGGGGGTACCGAGAGACCCAGTACTTC. Translated: CASSQGLTGGYRETQYF.

CDR3 region: CASSFGREGSPLHF. CDR3 in DNA: TGTGCCAGCAGTTTCGGCAGGGAGGGTTCACCCCTCCACTTT. V is TRBV28 and J is TRBJ1-6; D is possibly TRBD1 (5 bases). The CDR3 sequence is 14 residues long. With 3 bases removed from V and 9 bases from J, the gap between germline ends came to 12 bases. Germline lookup yields CDR1 MDHEN and CDR2 SYDVKM.

The chain uses TRBV28 and TRBJ1-2; 7 nucleotides agree with TRBD1. Germline CDR1 is MDHEN and CDR2 is SYDVKM. V was pared by 8 bases and J by 5 bases, with 11 bases of the junction left unmatched. CDR3 length: 14 residues. CDR3 loop: CASVIGGGSYGYTF. CDR3 nucleotides: TGTGCCAGCGTAATAGGGGGCGGAAGTTATGGCTACACCTTC.

This clone has only one observation. The chain is built from TRBV25-1 and TRBJ1-1; TRBD1 aligns across 9 bases. Per germline, CDR1 MGHDK and CDR2 SYGVNS. The V gene end was trimmed by 2 bases and the J gene end by 5 bases; junction bases not matched to a gene: 6. CDR3 length: 15 residues. Here the CDR3 reads CASSEPGTGTTEAFF. DNA for the CDR3: TGTGCCAGCAGTGAACCGGGGACAGGGACGACTGAAGCTTTCTTT. Complete variable domain (other parts from reference TRBV25-1 and TRBJ1-1): EADIYQTPRYLVIGTGKKITLECSQTMGHDKMYWYQQDPGMELHLIHYSYGVNSTEKGDLSSESTVSRIRTEHFPLTLESARPSHTSQYLCASSEPGTGTTEAFFGQGTRLTVV.

J is TRBJ2-7 and V is TRBV19; TRBD2 agrees at 13 bases. In germline, CDR1 is LNHDA, CDR2 SQIVND (reference sequence). Germline trimming cut 4 bases from V and 3 bases from J; bases unmatched to any gene: 6. The CDR3 covers 16 residues. The CDR3, as DNA: TGTGCCAGTAGTACTGGACTAGCGGGAGAGGGCTACGAGCAGTACTTC. Protein: CASSTGLAGEGYEQYF.

This rearrangement joins TRBV7-8 to TRBJ2-2; D is perhaps TRBD1 (6 bases). CDR3 length: 14 residues. Trimming removed 5 bases from V and 0 bases from J, with 7 bases in between. Per germline, CDR1 SGHVS and CDR2 FQNEAQ. The CDR3 spells CASSGTTNTGELFF. CDR3 nucleotide sequence: TGTGCCAGCAGCGGGACAACGAACACCGGGGAGCTGTTTTTT.

This clone appeared a few times. The chain employs TRBV5-1 and TRBJ1-1, with 9 bases aligning to TRBD1. The V gene end was trimmed by 2 bases and the J gene end by 2 bases; junction bases not matched to a gene: 4. This CDR3 is built from 15 residues. The V gene's germline CDR1 is SGHRS and CDR2 YFSETQ. CDR3 protein: CASSFRTGANTEAFF. The CDR3 nucleotides are TGCGCCAGCAGCTTTAGGACAGGGGCCAACACTGAAGCTTTCTTT.

The chain recombines TRBV6-5 with TRBJ1-2; 7 bases agree with TRBD1. The germline V gene has CDR1 MNHEY and CDR2 SVGAGI. V was clipped by 5 bases and J by 7 bases; unmatched bases: 7. This CDR3 has 13 residues. As DNA, the CDR3 is TGTGCCAGCAGTCCCCGGGACAGAGTTGGCTACACCTTC. It specifies CASSPRDRVGYTF.

The chain has TRBV6-2 or TRBV6-3 and TRBJ2-1; TRBD2 might be the D (6 bases). Germline CDR1 is MNHEY and CDR2 is SVGEGT. This CDR3 has 15 amino acids. Trimming stripped 1 base from V and 10 bases from J, with 17 bases between. The CDR3 DNA follows: TGTGCCAGCAGTTACTTAGCGGCCGGGCGTCGGGAGCAGTTCTTC. Amino acid sequence: CASSYLAAGRREQFF.

The V gene is TRBV11-3, the J gene TRBJ1-1, with D uncertain. The germline V and J ends were trimmed by 8 bases and 7 bases, with 14 bases remaining between them. Germline-derived CDR1 and CDR2 are SGHNT and YENEEA. The CDR3 extends over 12 amino acids. Written as DNA, the CDR3 is TGTGCCAGCCGCTCCGGAGGGAATGAAGCTTTCTTT. Encoded protein: CASRSGGNEAFF.